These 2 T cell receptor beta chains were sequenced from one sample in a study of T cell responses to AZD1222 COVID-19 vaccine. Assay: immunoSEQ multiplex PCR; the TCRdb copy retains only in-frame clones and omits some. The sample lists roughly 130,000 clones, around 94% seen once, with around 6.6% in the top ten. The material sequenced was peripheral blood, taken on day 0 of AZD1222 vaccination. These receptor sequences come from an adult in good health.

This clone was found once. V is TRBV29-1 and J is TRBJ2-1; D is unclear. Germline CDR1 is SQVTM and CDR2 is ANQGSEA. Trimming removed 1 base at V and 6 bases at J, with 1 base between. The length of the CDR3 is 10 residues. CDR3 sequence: CSVEGNEQFF. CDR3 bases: TGCAGCGTTGAAGGCAATGAGCAGTTCTTC.

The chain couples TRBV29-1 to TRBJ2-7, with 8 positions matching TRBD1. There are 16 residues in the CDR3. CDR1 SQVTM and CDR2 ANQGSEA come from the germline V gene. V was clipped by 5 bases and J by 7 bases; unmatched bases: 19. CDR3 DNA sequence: TGCAGCGTTCTTCCCAACGACAGGGGCATCCCGGGGGAGCAGTACTTC. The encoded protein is CSVLPNDRGIPGEQYF.